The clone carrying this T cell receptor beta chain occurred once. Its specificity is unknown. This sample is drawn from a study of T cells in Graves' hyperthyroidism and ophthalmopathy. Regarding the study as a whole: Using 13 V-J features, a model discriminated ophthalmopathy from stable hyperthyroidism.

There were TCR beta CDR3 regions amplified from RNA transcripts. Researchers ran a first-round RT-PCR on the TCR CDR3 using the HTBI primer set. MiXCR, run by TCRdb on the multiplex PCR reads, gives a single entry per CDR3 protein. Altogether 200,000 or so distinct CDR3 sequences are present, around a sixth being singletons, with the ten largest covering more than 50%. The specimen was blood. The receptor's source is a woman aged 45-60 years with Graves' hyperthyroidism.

The CDR3 DNA sequence: TGTGCCAGCAGCTTAGAGGGCGGGGGACCGCGGACTGAAGCTTTCTTT. Translating it yields CASSLEGGGPRTEAFF. V and J are TRBV11-2 and TRBJ1-1; D may be TRBD1 (5 bases). Trimming removed 0 bases at V and 5 bases at J, with 16 bases between. Germline V gene sequence: CDR1 SGHAT, CDR2 FQNNGV. The CDR3 totals 16 residues.